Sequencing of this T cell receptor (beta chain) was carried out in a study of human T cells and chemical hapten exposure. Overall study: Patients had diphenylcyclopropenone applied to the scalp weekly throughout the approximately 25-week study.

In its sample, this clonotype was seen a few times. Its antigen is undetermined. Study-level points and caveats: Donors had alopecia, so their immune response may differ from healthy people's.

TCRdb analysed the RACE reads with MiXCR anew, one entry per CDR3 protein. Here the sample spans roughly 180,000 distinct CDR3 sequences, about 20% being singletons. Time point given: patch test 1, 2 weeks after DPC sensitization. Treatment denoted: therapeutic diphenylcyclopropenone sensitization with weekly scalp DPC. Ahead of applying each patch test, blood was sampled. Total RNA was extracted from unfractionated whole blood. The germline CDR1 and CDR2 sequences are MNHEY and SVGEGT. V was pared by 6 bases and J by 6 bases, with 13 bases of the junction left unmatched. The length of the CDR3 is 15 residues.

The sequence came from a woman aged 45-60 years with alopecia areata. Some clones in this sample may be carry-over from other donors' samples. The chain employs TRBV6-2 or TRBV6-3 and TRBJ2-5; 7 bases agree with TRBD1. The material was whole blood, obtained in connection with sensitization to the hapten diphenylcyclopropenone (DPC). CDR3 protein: CASSGRQGIIKTQYF. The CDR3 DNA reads TGTGCCAGCAGCGGTCGACAGGGAATCATAAAGACCCAGTACTTC.